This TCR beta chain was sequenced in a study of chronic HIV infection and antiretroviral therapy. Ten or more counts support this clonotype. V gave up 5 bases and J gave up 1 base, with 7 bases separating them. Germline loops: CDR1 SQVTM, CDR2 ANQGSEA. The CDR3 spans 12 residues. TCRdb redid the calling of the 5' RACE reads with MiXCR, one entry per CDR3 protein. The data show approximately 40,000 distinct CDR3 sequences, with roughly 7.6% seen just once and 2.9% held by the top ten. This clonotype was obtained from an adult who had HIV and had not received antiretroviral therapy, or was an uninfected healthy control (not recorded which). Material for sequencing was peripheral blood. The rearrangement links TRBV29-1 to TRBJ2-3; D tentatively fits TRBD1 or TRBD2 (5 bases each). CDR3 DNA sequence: TGCAGCGTTCGGGACGGCACAGATACGCAGTATTTT. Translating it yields CSVRDGTDTQYF.